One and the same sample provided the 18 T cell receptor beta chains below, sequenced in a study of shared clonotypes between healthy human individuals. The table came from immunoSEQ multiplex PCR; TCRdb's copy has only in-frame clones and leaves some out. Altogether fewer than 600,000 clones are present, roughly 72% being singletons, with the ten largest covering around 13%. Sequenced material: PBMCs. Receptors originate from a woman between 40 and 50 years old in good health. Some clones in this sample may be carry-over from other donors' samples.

The CDR3 here is CASSLAGGSTDTQYF. As DNA, the CDR3 is TGTGCCAGTAGCCTAGCGGGAGGGTCCACAGATACGCAGTATTTT. The chain carries TRBV19 and TRBJ2-3; 12 bases map to TRBD2. The V segment lost 6 bases and the J segment 2 bases; nucleotides outside the gene matches: 3. The CDR3 runs to 15 residues. Germline lookup yields CDR1 LNHDA and CDR2 SQIVND (reference sequence).

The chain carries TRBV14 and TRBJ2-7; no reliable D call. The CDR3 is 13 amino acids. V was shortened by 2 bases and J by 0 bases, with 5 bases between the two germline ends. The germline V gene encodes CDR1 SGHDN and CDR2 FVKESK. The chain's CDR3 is CASSQKSSYEQYF. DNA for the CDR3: TGTGCCAGCAGCCAAAAGAGCTCCTACGAGCAGTACTTC.

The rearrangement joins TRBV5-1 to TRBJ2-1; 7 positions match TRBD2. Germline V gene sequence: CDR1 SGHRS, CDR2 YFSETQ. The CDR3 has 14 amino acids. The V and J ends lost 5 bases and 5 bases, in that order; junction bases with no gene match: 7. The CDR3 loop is CASRVGSGNNEQFF. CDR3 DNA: TGCGCCAGCAGAGTCGGGAGCGGGAACAATGAGCAGTTCTTC.

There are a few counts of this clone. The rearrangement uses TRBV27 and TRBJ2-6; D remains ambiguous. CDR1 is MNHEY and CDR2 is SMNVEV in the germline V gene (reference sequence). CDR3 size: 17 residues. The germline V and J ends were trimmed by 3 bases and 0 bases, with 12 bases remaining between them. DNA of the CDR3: TGTGCCAGCAGTTTCATTAACAGCGACTCTGGGGCCAACGTCCTGACTTTC. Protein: CASSFINSDSGANVLTF.

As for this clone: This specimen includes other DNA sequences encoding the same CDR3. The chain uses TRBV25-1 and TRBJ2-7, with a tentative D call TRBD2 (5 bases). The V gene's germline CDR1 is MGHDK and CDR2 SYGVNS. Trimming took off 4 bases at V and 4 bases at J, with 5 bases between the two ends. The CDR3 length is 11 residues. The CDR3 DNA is TGTGCCAGCAGTGGAGGGTACGAGCAGTACTTC. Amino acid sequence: CASSGGYEQYF.

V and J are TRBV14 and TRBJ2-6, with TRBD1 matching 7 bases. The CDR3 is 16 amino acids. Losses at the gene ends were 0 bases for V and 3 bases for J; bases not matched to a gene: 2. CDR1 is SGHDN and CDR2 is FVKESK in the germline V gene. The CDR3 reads CASSQEGGRGANVLTF. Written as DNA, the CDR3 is TGTGCCAGCAGCCAAGAAGGGGGCCGTGGGGCCAACGTCCTGACTTTC.

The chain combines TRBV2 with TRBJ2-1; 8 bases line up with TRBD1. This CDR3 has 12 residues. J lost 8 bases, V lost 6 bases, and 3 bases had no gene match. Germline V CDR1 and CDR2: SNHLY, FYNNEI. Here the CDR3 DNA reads TGTGCCAGCAGAGACAGGGGTGATGAGCAGTTCTTC. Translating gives CASRDRGDEQFF.

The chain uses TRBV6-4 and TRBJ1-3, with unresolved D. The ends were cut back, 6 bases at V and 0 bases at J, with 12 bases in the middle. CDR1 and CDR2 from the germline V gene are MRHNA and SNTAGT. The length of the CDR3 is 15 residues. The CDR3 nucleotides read TGTGCCAGCAGCATGGACGCAAGCTCTGGAAACACCATATATTTT. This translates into CASSMDASSGNTIYF.

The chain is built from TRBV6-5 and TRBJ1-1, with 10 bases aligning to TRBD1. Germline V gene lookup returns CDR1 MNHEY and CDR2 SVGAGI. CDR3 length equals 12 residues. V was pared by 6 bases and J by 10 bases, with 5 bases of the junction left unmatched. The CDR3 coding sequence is TGTGCCAGCAGCCAGGGGGACAGGGGAGCTTTCTTT. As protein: CASSQGDRGAFF.

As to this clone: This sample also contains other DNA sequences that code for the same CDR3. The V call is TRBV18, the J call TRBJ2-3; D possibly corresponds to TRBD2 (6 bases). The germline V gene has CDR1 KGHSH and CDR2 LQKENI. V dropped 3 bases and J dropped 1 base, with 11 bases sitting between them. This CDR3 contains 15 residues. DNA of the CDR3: TGTGCCAGCTCACCGCGGGGAGGAGGCACAGATACGCAGTATTTT. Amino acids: CASSPRGGGTDTQYF.

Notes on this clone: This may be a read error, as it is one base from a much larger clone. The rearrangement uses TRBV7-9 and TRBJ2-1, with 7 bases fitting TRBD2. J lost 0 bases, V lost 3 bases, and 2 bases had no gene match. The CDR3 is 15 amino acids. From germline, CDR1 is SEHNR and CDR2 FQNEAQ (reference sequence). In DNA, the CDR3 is TGTGCCAGCAGCTTGCGGGAGAGCTCCTACAATGAGCAGTTCTTC. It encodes CASSLRESSYNEQFF.

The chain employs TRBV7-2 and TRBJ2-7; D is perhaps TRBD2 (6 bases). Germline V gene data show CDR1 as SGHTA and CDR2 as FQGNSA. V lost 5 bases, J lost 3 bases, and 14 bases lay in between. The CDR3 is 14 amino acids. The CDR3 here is CASSTQGLNYEQYF. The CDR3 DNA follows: TGTGCCAGCAGCACCCAGGGACTTAACTACGAGCAGTACTTC.

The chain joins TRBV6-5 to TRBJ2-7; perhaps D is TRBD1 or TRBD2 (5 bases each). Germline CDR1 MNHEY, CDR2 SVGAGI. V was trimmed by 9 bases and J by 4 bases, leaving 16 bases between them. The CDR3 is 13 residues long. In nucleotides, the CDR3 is TGTGCCAGTGGGGCGGACCGGGGTTACGAGCAGTACTTC. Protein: CASGADRGYEQYF.

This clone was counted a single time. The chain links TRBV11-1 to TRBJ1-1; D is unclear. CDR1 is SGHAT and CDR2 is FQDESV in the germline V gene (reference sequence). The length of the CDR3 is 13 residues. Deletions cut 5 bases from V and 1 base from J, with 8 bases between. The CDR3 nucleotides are TGTGCCAGCAGCCCTCCAGGGAACACTGAAGCTTTCTTT. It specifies CASSPPGNTEAFF.

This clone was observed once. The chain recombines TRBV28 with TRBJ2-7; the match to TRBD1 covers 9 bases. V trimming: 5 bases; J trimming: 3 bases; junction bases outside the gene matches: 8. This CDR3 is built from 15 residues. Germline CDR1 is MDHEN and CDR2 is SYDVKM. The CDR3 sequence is CASSVTPTGGYEQYF. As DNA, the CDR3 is TGTGCCAGCAGTGTAACCCCGACAGGGGGCTACGAGCAGTACTTC.

Written as DNA, the CDR3 is TGTGCCAGCAGCCCCCGGGACAGAGGTGAAAAACTGTTTTTT. Protein: CASSPRDRGEKLFF. This chain connects TRBV6-5 to TRBJ1-4; TRBD1 matches at 7 bases. Germline-derived CDR1 and CDR2 are MNHEY and SVGAGI. This CDR3 comprises 14 residues. Losses at the gene ends were 6 bases for V and 7 bases for J; bases not matched to a gene: 8.

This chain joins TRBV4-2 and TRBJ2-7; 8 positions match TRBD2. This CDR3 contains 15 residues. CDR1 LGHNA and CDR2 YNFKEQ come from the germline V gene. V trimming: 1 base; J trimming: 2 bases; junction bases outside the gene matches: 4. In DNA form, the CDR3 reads TGTGCCAGCAGCCAAGGACTAGCGAAAGCCTACGAGCAGTACTTC. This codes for CASSQGLAKAYEQYF.

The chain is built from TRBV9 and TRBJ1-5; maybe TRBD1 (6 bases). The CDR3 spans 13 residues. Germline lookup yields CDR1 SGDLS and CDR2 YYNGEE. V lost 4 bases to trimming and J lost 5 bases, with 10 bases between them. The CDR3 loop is CASSTDSDQPQHF. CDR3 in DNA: TGTGCCAGCAGCACGGACAGCGATCAGCCCCAGCATTTT.